This T cell receptor beta chain was found in a study of response to subunit inactivated influenza vaccine. Of note for this clonotype: Antigen specificity is unknown.

Study-level points and caveats: Each seasonal influenza vaccination, the authors suggested, recruits few new T cells.

TCRdb re-called the RT-PCR reads through MiXCR, storing one row per CDR3 protein. The sample shows about 170,000 distinct CDR3 sequences, approximately 12% of them seen only once. These data also formed part of another study, on T cells expressing NK-cell markers. That source notes: Making the TCR beta cDNA relied on 5'RACE template switching with UMIs. As a fraction of CD8+ T cells, dominant NKG2C+ clonotypes reached about 1.0-7.5% in six donors. Once again these clonotypes came out on top in the CD3+CD56-NKG2C+ fraction of several donors. HCMV specificity of the expanded NKG2C+ T cell clones stayed unclear.

Source: CD8+ T cells sorted from PBMCs, taken 11 to 12 days after vaccination. This receptor was identified in a man aged 50-59 years who received an inactivated influenza vaccine.

As DNA, the CDR3 is TGTGCCAGCAGCCAGGAAACCGGGGTCGGGAATGAGCAGTTCTTC. It yields the protein CASSQETGVGNEQFF. J is TRBJ2-1 and V is TRBV3-1; D may be TRBD2 (5 bases). Germline-derived CDR1 and CDR2 are LGHDT and YNNKEL (reference sequence). The CDR3 runs to 15 residues. Between the trimmed V and J ends, which lost 3 bases and 7 bases, there was a span of 16 bases.